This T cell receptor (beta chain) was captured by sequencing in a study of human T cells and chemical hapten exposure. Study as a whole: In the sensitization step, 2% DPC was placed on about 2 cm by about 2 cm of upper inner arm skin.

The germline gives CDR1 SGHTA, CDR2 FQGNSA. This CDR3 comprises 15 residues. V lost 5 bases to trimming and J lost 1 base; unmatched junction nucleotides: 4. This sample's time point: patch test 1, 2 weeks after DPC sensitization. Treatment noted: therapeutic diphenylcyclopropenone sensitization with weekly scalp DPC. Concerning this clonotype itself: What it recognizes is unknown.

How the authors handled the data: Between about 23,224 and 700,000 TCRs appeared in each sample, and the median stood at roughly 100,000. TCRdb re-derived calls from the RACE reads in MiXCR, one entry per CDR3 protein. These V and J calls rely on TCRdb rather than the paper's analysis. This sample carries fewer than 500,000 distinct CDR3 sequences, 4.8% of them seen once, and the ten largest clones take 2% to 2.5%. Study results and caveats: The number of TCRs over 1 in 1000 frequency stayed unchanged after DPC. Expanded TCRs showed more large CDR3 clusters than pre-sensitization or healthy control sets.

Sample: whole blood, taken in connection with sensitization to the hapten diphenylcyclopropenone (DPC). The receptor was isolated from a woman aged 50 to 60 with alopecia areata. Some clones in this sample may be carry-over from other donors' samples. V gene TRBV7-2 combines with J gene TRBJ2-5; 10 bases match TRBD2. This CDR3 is CASSPERGGQETQYF. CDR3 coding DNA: TGTGCCAGCAGCCCCGAGCGGGGGGGCCAAGAGACCCAGTACTTC.